This T cell receptor (beta chain) appears in the sequencing data of a study of vaccination and CD4 T cells after COVID-19. Study summary: The authors gave control cultures a CEFX pool, an HIV-1 Nef pool, or no peptide.

The CDR3 has 15 amino acids. Germline V gene data show CDR1 as KGHDR and CDR2 as SFDVKD. Trimming at V came to 5 bases and at J to 3 bases, leaving 8 bases not matched to a gene. Once obtained from cultured CD4+ T cells, the DNA was sequenced using the Oncomine TCR Beta short-read assay. Genomic DNA was isolated from CD4+ T cells that had been cultured. MiXCR, run by TCRdb on the PCR reads, gives a single entry per CDR3 protein. The sample contains under 20,000 distinct CDR3 sequences, roughly 52% of which appear only once. The sample's treatment: roughly ten-day PBMC culture with coronavirus spike peptide pools or control peptides (ViraFEST assay). ViraFEST grew antigen-specific T cells using peptide pools, then sequenced TCRs. As to this clonotype: Its cognate antigen is unknown.

This TCR was sampled from a human donor who had recovered from COVID-19. Sequencing used CD4+ T cells from blood, cultured in vitro, obtained before SARS-CoV-2 vaccination. The chain links TRBV24-1 to TRBJ2-7, with TRBD2 matching over 8 bases. The CDR3 reads CATSGWLAGRYEQYF. The CDR3 DNA sequence: TGTGCCACCAGTGGGTGGCTAGCGGGCCGCTACGAGCAGTACTTC.